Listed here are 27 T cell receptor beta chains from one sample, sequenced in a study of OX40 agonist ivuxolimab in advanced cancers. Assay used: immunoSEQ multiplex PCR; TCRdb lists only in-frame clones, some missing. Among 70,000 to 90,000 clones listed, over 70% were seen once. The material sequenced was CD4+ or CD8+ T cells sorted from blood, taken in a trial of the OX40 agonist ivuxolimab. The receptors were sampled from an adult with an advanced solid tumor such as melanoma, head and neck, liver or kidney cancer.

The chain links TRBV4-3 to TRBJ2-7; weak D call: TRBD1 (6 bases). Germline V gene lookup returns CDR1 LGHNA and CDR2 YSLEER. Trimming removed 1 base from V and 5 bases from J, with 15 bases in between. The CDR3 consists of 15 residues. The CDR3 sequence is CASSQVDRSLNEQYF. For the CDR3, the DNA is TGCGCCAGCAGCCAAGTCGACAGGTCTCTAAACGAGCAGTACTTC.

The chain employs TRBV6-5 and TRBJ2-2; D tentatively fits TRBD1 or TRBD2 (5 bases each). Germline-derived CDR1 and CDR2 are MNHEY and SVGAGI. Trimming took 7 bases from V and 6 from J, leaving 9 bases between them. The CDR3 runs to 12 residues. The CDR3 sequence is CASTQGPGELFF. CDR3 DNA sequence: TGTGCCAGCACCCAGGGACCCGGGGAGCTGTTTTTT.

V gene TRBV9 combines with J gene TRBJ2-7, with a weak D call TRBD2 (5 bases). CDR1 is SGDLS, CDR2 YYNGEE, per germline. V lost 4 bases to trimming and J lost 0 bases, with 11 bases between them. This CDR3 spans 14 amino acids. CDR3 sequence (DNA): TGTGCCAGCAGCTCCACGGGGTTCTCCTACGAGCAGTACTTC. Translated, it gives CASSSTGFSYEQYF.

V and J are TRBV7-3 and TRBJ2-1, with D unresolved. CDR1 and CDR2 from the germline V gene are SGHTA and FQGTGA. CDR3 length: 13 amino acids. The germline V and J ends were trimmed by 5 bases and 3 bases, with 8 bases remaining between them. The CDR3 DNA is TGTGCCAGCAGCCGTGACAACTACAATGAGCAGTTCTTC. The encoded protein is CASSRDNYNEQFF.

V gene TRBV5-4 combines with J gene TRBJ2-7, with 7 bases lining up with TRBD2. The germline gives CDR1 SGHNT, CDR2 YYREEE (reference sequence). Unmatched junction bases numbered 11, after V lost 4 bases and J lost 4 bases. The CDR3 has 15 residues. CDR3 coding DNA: TGTGCCAGCAGCCACGGGCCCAGGGAGGGATACGAGCAGTACTTC. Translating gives CASSHGPREGYEQYF.

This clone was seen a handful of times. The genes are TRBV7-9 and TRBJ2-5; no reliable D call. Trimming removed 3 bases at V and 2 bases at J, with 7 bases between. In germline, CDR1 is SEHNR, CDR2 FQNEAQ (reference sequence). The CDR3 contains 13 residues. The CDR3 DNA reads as TGTGCCAGCAGCTTTCCCCCTCAAGAGACCCAGTACTTC. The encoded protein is CASSFPPQETQYF.

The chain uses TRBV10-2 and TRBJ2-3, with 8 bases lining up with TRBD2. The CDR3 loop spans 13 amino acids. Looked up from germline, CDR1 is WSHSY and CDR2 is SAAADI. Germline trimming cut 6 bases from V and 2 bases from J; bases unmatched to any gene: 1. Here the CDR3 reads CASRAGVTDTQYF. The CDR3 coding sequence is TGCGCCAGCAGAGCGGGGGTCACAGATACGCAGTATTTT.

This chain's CDR3 is CASSLQESSYEQYF. CDR3 DNA sequence: TGTGCCAGCAGCTTACAGGAATCGTCCTACGAGCAGTACTTC. J is TRBJ2-7 and V is TRBV7-2; D remains ambiguous. V lost 2 bases and J lost 1, with 9 bases in between. This CDR3 is built from 14 residues. CDR1 SGHTA and CDR2 FQGNSA come from the germline V gene.

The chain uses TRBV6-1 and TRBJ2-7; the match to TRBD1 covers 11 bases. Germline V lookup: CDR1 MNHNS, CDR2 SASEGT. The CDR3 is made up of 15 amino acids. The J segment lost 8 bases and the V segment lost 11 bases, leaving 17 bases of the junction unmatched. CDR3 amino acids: CAGRKGTGGDTKQYF. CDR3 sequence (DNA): TGTGCCGGAAGAAAAGGGACAGGGGGTGATACGAAGCAGTACTTC.

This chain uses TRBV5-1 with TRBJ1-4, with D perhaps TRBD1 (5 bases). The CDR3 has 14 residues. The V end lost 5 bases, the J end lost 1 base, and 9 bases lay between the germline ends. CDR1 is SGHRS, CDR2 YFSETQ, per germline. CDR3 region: CASRFRETNEKLFF. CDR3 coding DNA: TGCGCCAGCAGATTCAGGGAAACTAATGAAAAACTGTTTTTT.

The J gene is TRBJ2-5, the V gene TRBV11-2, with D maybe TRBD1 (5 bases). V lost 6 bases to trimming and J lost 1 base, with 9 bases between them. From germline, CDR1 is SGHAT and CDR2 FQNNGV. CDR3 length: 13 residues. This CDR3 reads CASSLDSQETQYF. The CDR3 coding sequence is TGTGCCAGCAGTCTCGACAGCCAAGAGACCCAGTACTTC.

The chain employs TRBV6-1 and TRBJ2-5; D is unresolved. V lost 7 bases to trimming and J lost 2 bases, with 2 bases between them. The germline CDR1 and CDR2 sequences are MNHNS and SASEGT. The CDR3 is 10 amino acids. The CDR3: CASTQETQYF. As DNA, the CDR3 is TGTGCCAGCACTCAAGAGACCCAGTACTTC.

CDR3 nucleotides: TGCGCCAGCAGCTTTTCTAGGGCCGATGGCTACACCTTC. Residues: CASSFSRADGYTF. The chain recombines TRBV5-1 with TRBJ1-2; no clear D. CDR1 is SGHRS, CDR2 YFSETQ, per germline. V was cut by 2 bases and J by 6 bases, with 11 bases left in between. CDR3 length: 13 amino acids.

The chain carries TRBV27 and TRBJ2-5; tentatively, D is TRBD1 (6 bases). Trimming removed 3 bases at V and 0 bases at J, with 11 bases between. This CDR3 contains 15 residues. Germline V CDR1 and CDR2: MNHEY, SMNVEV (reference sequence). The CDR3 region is CASSFDRRYQETQYF. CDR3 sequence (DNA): TGTGCCAGCAGTTTTGACAGGCGGTACCAAGAGACCCAGTACTTC.

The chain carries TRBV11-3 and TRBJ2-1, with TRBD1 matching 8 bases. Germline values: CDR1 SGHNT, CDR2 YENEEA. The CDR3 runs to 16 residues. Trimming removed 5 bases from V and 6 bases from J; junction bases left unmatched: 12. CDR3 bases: TGTGCCAGCAGCGACATGCCGGGACAGGAGAGCAATGAGCAGTTCTTC. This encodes CASSDMPGQESNEQFF.

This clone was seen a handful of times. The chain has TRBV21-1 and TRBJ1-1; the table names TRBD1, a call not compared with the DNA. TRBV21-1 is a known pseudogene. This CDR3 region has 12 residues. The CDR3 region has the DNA TGTGCCAGCAGACAGGGCAGGGCTGAAGCTTTCTTT. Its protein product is CASRQGRAEAFF.

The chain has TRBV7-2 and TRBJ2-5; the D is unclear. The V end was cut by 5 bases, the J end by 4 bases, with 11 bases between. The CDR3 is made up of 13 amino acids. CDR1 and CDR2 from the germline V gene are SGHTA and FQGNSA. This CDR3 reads CASSRVSPETQYF. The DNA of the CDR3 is TGTGCCAGCAGCCGCGTGAGCCCAGAGACCCAGTACTTC.

In nucleotides, the CDR3 is TGTGCCAGCAGTTCACTAGCGGGGGAGCCTTACAATGAGCAGTTCTTC. It yields the protein CASSSLAGEPYNEQFF. J is TRBJ2-1 and V is TRBV28; 11 positions match TRBD2. There are 16 residues in the CDR3. Trimming at V came to 4 bases and at J to 4 bases, leaving 6 bases not matched to a gene. Germline assignment: CDR1 MDHEN and CDR2 SYDVKM.

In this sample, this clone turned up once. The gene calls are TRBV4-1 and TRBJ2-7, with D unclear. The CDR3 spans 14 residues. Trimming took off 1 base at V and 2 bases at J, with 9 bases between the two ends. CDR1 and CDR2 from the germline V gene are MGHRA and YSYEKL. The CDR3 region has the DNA TGCGCCAGCAGCCAAGCGGCAGCGCCCTACGAGCAGTACTTC. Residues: CASSQAAAPYEQYF.

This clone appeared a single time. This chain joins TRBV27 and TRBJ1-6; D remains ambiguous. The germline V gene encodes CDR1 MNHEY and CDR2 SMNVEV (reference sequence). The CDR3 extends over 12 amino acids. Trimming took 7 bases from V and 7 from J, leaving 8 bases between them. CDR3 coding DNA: TGTGCCAGCACTAACTGGAATTCACCCCTCCACTTT. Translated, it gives CASTNWNSPLHF.

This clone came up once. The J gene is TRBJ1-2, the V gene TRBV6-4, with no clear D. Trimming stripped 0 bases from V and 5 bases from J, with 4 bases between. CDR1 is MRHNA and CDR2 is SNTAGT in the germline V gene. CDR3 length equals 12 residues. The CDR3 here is CASSDSGYGYTF. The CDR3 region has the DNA TGTGCCAGCAGTGACTCGGGGTATGGCTACACCTTC.

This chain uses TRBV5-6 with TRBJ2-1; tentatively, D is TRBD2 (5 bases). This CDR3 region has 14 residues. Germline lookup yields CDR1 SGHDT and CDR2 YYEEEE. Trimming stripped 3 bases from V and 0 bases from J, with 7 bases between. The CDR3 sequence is CASSSGGSYNEQFF. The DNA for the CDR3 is TGTGCCAGCAGCTCCGGAGGCTCCTACAATGAGCAGTTCTTC.

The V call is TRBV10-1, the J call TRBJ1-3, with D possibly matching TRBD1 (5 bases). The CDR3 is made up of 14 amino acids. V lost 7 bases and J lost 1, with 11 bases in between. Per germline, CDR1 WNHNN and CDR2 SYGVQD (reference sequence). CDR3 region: CASKRRQSGNTIYF. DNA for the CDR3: TGCGCCAGCAAGAGGAGACAGTCTGGAAACACCATATATTTT.

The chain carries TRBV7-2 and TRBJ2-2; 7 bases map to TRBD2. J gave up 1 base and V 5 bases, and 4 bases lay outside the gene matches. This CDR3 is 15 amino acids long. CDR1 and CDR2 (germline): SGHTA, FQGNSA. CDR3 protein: CASSAGTMNTGELFF. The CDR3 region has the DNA TGTGCCAGCAGCGCCGGGACTATGAACACCGGGGAGCTGTTTTTT.

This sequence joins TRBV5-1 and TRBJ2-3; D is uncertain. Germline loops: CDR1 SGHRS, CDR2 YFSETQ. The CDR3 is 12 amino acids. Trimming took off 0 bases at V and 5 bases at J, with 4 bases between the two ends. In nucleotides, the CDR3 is TGCGCCAGCAGCTTGGGCGGAGATACGCAGTATTTT. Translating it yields CASSLGGDTQYF.

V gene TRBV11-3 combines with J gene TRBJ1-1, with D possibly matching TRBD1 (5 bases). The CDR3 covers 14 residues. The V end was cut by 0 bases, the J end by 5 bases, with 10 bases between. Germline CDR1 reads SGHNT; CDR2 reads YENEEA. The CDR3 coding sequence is TGTGCCAGCAGCTTAGAAGGGGTAGGGACTGAAGCTTTCTTT. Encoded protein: CASSLEGVGTEAFF.

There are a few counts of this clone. This CDR3 is CASSRRTSARGTQYF. Here the CDR3 DNA reads TGTGCCAGCAGCCGTCGGACTAGCGCCCGTGGGACCCAGTACTTC. This rearrangement joins TRBV5-8 to TRBJ2-5; 9 nucleotides agree with TRBD2. This CDR3 comprises 15 residues. CDR1 is SGHTS, CDR2 YDEGEE, per germline. J was trimmed by 7 bases and V by 4 bases; bases with no gene match: 11.